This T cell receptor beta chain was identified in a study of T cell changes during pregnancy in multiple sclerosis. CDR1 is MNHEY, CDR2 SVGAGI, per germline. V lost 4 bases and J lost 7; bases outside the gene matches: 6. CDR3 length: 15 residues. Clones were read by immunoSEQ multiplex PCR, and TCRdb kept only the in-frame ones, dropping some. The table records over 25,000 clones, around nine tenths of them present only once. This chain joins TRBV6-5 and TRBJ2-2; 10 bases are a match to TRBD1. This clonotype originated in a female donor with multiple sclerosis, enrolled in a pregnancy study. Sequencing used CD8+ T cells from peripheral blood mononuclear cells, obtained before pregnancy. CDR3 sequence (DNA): TGTGCCAGCAGTTTGACAGGGGGCATAAGCGGGGAGCTGTTTTTT. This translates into CASSLTGGISGELFF.